This T cell receptor (beta chain) was captured in a study of prognosis after radiotherapy for stage I lung cancer. Study background: Patient ages ran from about 53 to 85, with a median of approximately 74 years, and the group had around twelve men and five or six women. Whole-study results and caveats: Divergent TRBV and TRBJ gene usage has reportedly been observed between patients with and without metastases.

Per germline, CDR1 MNHEY and CDR2 SVGEGT. CDR3 size: 17 residues. This clonotype was found a few times. As yet, its antigen is unknown. A much larger clone lies one base from this, so it may be a read error. CDR3 of TCR beta was amplified from genomic DNA via a two-round multiplex PCR. First-round PCR, the initial amplification, used primers specific to each TRBV and TRBJ gene. Each CDR3 protein is one row after TCRdb ran MiXCR on the multiplex PCR reads. The sample includes around 31,000 distinct CDR3 sequences, under 35% seen only once; the top ten take around 30%. The sequence was obtained from a donor older than 45 with non-small cell lung cancer. Sequences were derived from PBMCs, sampled before or after stereotactic body radiation therapy (not recorded which). This sequence joins TRBV6-2 or TRBV6-3 and TRBJ2-6, with 7 bases fitting TRBD1. This CDR3 reads CASSLRDSPSGSNVLTF. The DNA for the CDR3 is TGTGCCAGCAGTTTACGGGACAGCCCATCTGGGTCCAACGTCCTGACTTTC.